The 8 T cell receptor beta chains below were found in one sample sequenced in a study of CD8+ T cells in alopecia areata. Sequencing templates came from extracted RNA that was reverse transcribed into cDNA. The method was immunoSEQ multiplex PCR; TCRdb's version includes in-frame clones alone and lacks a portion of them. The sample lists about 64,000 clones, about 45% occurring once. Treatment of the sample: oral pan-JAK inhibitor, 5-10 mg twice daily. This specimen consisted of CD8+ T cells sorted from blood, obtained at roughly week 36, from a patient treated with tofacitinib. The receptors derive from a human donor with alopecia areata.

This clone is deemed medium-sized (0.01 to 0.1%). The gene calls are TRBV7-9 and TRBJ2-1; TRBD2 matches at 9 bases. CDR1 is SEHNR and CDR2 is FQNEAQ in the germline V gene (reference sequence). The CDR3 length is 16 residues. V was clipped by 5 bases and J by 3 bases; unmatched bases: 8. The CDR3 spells CASSPSGNRGYNEQFF. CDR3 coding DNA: TGTGCCAGCAGCCCTAGCGGGAATCGGGGCTACAATGAGCAGTTCTTC.

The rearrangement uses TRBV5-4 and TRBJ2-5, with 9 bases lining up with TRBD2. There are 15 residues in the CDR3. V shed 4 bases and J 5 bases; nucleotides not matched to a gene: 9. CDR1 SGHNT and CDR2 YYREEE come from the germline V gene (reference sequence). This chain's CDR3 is CASSPGTSSHETQYF. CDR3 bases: TGTGCCAGCAGCCCCGGGACTAGCAGTCATGAGACCCAGTACTTC. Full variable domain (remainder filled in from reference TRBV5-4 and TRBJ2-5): ETGVTQSPTHLIKTRGQQVTLRCSSQSGHNTVSWYQQALGQGPQFIFQYYREEENGRGNFPPRFSGLQFPNYSSELNVNALELDDSALYLCASSPGTSSHETQYFGPGTRLLVL.

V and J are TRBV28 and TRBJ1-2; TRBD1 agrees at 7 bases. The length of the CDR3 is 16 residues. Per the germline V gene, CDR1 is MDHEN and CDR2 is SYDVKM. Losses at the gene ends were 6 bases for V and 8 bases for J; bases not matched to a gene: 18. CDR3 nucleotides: TGTGCCAGCAGCCCTCGGGACAGCTTATATGAGAGGGGCTACACCTTC. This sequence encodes CASSPRDSLYERGYTF.

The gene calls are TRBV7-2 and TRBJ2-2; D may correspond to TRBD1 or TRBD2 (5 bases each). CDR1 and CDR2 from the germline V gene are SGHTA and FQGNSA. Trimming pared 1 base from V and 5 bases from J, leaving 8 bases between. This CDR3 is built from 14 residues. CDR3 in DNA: TGTGCCAGCAGCTTAGGAGGGGCTACCGGGGAGCTGTTTTTT. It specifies CASSLGGATGELFF.

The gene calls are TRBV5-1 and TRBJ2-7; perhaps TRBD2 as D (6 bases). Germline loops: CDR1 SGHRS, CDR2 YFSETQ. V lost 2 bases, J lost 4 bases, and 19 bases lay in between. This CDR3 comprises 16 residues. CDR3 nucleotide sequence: TGCGCCAGCAGCTTCGGAGGGGTGGGGCGGGCATACGAGCAGTACTTC. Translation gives CASSFGGVGRAYEQYF. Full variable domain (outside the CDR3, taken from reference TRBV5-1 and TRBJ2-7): KAGVTQTPRYLIKTRGQQVTLSCSPISGHRSVSWYQQTPGQGLQFLFEYFSETQRNKGNFPGRFSGRQFSNSRSEMNVSTLELGDSALYLCASSFGGVGRAYEQYFGPGTRLTVT.

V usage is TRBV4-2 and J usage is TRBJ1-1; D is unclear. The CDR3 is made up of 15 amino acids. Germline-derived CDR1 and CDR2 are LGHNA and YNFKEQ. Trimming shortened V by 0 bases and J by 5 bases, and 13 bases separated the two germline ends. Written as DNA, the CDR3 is TGTGCCAGCAGCCAAGATTGGGTGGAGACGACTGAAGCTTTCTTT. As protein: CASSQDWVETTEAFF.

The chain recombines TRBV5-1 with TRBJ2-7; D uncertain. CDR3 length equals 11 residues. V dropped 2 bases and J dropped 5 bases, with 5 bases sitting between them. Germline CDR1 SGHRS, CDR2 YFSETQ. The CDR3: CASSFGDEQYF. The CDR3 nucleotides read TGCGCCAGCAGCTTTGGCGACGAGCAGTACTTC.

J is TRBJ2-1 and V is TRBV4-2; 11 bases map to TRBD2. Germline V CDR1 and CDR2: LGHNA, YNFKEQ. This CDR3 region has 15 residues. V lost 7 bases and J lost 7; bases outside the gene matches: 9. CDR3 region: CASTPTSGDRNEQFF. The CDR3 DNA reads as TGTGCCAGCACTCCGACTAGCGGGGATAGGAATGAGCAGTTCTTC.